One sample yielded the 10 T cell receptor beta chains listed below, sequenced in a study of blood T cell repertoires in COVID-19. Data came from immunoSEQ multiplex PCR; TCRdb stores just in-frame clones and leaves some out. Of hundreds of thousands of clones listed, around 83% are singletons. The sample consisted of peripheral blood. Source of these receptors: a man aged 40-49 years with acute or convalescent COVID-19.

The chain joins TRBV18 to TRBJ1-2; TRBD1 agrees at 7 bases. V shed 3 bases and J 5 bases; nucleotides not matched to a gene: 6. CDR3 size: 14 residues. The V gene's germline CDR1 is KGHSH and CDR2 LQKENI. In DNA, the CDR3 is TGTGCCAGCTCACCCGGACAGGACTTTTATGGCTACACCTTC. As protein: CASSPGQDFYGYTF.

The chain employs TRBV6-5 and TRBJ1-2; TRBD1 aligns across 7 bases. V lost 6 bases to trimming and J lost 4 bases; unmatched junction nucleotides: 8. Germline assignment: CDR1 MNHEY and CDR2 SVGAGI. This CDR3 comprises 14 residues. This CDR3 is CASRARQGGYGYTF. In nucleotides, the CDR3 is TGTGCCAGCAGGGCCCGACAGGGCGGCTATGGCTACACCTTC.

The chain uses TRBV7-9 and TRBJ2-5; possibly TRBD2 for D (7 bases). The V end was cut by 5 bases, the J end by 0 bases, with 13 bases between. The CDR3 loop spans 15 amino acids. In germline, CDR1 is SEHNR, CDR2 FQNEAQ (reference sequence). The CDR3 sequence: CASSERGGNQETQYF. CDR3 DNA sequence: TGTGCCAGCAGCGAGAGGGGGGGGAACCAAGAGACCCAGTACTTC.

The chain uses TRBV7-8 and TRBJ2-7; no reliable D call. V shed 4 bases and J shed 5 bases, with 6 bases lying between them. The CDR3 contains 11 residues. The V gene's germline CDR1 is SGHVS and CDR2 FQNEAQ. The CDR3 loop is CASSSRDEQYF. The CDR3, as DNA: TGTGCCAGCAGCTCCCGTGACGAGCAGTACTTC.

J is TRBJ2-7 and V is TRBV10-3, with D perhaps matching TRBD2 (5 bases). The CDR3 runs to 14 residues. CDR1 and CDR2 (germline): ENHRY, SYGVKD. Deletions cut 8 bases from V and 3 bases from J, with 17 bases between. As DNA, the CDR3 is TGTGCCATCGGAACTAGATCCAACAACTACGAGCAGTACTTC. Translated: CAIGTRSNNYEQYF.

As DNA, the CDR3 is TGTGCCAGCAGCTTCGGGACAGGGGCTCATCAGCCCCAGCATTTT. Residues: CASSFGTGAHQPQHF. V usage is TRBV7-2 and J usage is TRBJ1-5; TRBD1 matches at 10 bases. The V gene end was trimmed by 3 bases and the J gene end by 5 bases; junction bases not matched to a gene: 4. The germline CDR1 and CDR2 sequences are SGHTA and FQGNSA. This CDR3 region has 15 residues.

This chain connects TRBV5-4 to TRBJ1-2; weak D call: TRBD1 (5 bases). The CDR3 runs 16 residues. The germline V and J ends were trimmed by 0 bases and 2 bases, with 14 bases remaining between them. The V gene's germline CDR1 is SGHNT and CDR2 YYREEE (reference sequence). The CDR3 DNA sequence: TGTGCCAGCAGCTTGGCAGGGATGGGAACCAACTATGGCTACACCTTC. Its protein is CASSLAGMGTNYGYTF.

This chain links TRBV28 with TRBJ2-5; D unresolved. CDR1 is MDHEN and CDR2 is SYDVKM in the germline V gene. The CDR3 length is 12 residues. V lost 5 bases and J lost 5, with 9 bases in between. The DNA of the CDR3 is TGTGCCAGCAGTCGGTCTAAGGAGACCCAGTACTTC. It codes for CASSRSKETQYF.

The chain links TRBV5-1 to TRBJ1-1; TRBD1 matches 7 bases. Germline CDR1 is SGHRS and CDR2 is YFSETQ. The CDR3 loop spans 12 amino acids. V was pared by 4 bases and J by 6 bases, with 3 bases of the junction left unmatched. CDR3 nucleotides: TGCGCCAGCAGCGTACAGGGGTCTGAAGCTTTCTTT. It specifies CASSVQGSEAFF. The full variable domain, in which reference TRBV5-1 and TRBJ1-1 provide the parts outside the CDR3, is KAGVTQTPRYLIKTRGQQVTLSCSPISGHRSVSWYQQTPGQGLQFLFEYFSETQRNKGNFPGRFSGRQFSNSRSEMNVSTLELGDSALYLCASSVQGSEAFFGQGTRLTVV.

The chain links TRBV29-1 to TRBJ1-2, with a weak D call TRBD1 (5 bases). Germline V gene data show CDR1 as SQVTM and CDR2 as ANQGSEA. This CDR3 comprises 11 residues. Trimming pared 7 bases from V and 4 bases from J, leaving 10 bases between. As DNA, the CDR3 is TGCAGCGAAGGTGACAGCTATGGCTACACCTTC. It specifies CSEGDSYGYTF.